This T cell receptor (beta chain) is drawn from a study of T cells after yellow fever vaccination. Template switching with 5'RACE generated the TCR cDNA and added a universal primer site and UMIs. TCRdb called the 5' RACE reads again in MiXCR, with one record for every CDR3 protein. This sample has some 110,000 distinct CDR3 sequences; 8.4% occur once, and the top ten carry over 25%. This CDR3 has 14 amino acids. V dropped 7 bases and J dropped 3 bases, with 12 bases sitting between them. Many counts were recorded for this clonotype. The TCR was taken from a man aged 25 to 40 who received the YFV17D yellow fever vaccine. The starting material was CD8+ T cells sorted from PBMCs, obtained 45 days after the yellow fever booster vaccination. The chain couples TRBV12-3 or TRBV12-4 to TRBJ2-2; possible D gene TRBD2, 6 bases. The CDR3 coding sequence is TGTGCCAGCACCCCGGACTACTACACCGGGGAGCTGTTTTTT. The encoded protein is CASTPDYYTGELFF.